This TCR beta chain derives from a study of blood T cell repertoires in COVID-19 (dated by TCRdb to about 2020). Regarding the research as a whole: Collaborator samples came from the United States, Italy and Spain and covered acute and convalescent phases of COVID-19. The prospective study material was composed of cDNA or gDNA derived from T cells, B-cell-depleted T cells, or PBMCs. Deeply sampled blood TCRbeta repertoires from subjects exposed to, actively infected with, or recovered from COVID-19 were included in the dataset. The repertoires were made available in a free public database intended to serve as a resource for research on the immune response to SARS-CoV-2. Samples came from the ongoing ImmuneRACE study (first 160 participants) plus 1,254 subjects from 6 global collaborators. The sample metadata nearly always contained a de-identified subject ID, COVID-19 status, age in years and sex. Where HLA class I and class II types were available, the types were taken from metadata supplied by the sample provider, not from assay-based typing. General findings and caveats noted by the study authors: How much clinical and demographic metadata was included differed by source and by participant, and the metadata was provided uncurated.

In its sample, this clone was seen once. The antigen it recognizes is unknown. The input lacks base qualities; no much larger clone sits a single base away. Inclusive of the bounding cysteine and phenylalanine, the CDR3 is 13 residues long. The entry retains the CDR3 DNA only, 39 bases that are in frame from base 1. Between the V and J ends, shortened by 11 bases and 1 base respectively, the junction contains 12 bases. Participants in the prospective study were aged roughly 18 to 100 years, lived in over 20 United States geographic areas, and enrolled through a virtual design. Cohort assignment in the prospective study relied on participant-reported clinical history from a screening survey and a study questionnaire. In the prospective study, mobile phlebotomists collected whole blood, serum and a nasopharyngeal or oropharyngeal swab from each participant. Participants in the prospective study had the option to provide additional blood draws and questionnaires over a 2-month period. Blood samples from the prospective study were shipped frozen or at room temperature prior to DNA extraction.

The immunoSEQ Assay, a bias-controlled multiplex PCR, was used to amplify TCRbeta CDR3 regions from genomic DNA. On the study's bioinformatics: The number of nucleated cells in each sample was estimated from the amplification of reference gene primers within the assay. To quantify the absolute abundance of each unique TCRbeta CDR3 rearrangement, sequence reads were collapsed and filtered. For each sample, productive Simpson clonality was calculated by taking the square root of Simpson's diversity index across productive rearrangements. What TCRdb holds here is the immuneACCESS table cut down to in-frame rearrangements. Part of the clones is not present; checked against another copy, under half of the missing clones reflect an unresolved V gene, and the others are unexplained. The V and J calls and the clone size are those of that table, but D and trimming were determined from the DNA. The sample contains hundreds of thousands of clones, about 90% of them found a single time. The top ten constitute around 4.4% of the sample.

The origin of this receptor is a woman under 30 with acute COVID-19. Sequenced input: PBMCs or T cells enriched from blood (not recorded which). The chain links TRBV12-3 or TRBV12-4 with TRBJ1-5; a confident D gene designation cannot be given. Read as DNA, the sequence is TGTGCCGTTGGCGGGCCCAGCAATCAGCCCCAGCATTTT. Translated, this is CAVGGPSNQPQHF.